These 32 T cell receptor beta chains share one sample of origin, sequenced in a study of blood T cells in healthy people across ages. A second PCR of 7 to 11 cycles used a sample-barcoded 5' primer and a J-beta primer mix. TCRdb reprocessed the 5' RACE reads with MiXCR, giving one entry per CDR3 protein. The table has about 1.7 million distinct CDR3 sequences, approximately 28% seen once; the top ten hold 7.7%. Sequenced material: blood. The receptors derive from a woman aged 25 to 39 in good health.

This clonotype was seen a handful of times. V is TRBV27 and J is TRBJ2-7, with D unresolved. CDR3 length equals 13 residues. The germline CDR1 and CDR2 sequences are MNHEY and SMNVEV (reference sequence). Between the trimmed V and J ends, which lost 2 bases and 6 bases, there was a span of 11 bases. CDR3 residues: CASSLITASEQYF. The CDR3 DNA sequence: TGTGCCAGCAGTTTAATAACAGCTTCCGAGCAGTACTTC.

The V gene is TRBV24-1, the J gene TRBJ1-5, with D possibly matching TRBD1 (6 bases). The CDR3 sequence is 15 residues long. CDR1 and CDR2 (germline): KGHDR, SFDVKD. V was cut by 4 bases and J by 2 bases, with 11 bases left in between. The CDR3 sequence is CATSDPYRGNQPQHF. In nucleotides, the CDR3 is TGTGCCACCAGTGACCCATACAGGGGCAATCAGCCCCAGCATTTT.

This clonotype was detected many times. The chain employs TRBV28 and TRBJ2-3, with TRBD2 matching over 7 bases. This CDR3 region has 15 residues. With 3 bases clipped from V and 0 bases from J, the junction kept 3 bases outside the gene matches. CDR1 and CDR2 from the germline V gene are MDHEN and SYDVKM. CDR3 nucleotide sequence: TGTGCCAGCAGTTTTCAGGGAGGGAGCACAGATACGCAGTATTTT. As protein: CASSFQGGSTDTQYF.

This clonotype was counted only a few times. DNA of the CDR3: TGTGCCAGCAGCGGCAGGCTAGCGGGAGTTCCGAATGAGCAGTTCTTC. It translates to CASSGRLAGVPNEQFF. The chain joins TRBV9 to TRBJ2-1; 10 bases match TRBD2. CDR3 length: 16 residues. Trimming cost V 3 bases and J 7 bases; bases outside gene matches: 10. CDR1 is SGDLS and CDR2 is YYNGEE in the germline V gene.

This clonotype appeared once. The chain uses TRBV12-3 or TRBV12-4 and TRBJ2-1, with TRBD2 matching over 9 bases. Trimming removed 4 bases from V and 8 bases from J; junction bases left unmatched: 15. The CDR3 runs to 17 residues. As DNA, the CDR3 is TGTGCCAGCAGTTCGAGATTGATAGCGGGGGCACTCCATGAGCAGTTCTTC. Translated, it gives CASSSRLIAGALHEQFF.

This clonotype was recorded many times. The CDR3 protein is CATSRDVTSGSIEQFF. CDR3 DNA: TGTGCCACCAGCAGAGATGTCACTAGCGGGAGTATTGAGCAGTTCTTC. The V gene is TRBV15, the J gene TRBJ2-1; 11 bases line up with TRBD2. CDR1 LNHNV and CDR2 YYDKDF come from the germline V gene (reference sequence). V lost 0 bases, J lost 9 bases, and 7 bases stayed unmatched. This CDR3 is 16 amino acids long.

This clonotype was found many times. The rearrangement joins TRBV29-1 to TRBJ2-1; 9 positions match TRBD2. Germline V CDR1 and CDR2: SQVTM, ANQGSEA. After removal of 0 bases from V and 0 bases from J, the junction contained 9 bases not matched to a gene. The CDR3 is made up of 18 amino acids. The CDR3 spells CSVEEAGGIFISYNEQFF. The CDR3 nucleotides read TGCAGCGTTGAAGAAGCGGGAGGCATATTTATCTCCTACAATGAGCAGTTCTTC.

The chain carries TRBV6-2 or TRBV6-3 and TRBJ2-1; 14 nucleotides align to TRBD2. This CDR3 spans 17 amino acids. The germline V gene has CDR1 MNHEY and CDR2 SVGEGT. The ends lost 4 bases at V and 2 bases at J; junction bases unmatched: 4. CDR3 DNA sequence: TGTGCCAGCAGTTTGGGGACTAGCGGGAGCCCCTACAATGAGCAGTTCTTC. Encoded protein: CASSLGTSGSPYNEQFF.

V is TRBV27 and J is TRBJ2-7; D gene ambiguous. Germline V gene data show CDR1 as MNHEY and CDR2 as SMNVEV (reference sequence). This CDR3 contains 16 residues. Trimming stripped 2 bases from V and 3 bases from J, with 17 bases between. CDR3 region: CASSLKFPGALYEQYF. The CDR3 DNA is TGTGCCAGCAGTTTAAAGTTTCCGGGTGCCCTCTACGAGCAGTACTTC.

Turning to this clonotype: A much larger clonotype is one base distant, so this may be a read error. CDR3 DNA sequence: TGTGCCAGCAGCTTGGCCGGACTTAATGGAAAACTGTTTTTT. The encoded protein is CASSLAGLNGKLFF. The chain combines TRBV5-6 with TRBJ1-4; D gene unclear. Germline CDR1 SGHDT, CDR2 YYEEEE. The CDR3 loop spans 14 amino acids.

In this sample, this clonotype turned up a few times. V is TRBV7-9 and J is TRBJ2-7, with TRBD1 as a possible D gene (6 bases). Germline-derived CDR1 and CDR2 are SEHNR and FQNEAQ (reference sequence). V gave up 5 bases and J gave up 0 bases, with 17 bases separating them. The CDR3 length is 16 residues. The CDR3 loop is CASSHIQGGNSYEQYF. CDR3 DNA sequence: TGTGCCAGCAGCCATATACAGGGTGGGAACTCCTACGAGCAGTACTTC.

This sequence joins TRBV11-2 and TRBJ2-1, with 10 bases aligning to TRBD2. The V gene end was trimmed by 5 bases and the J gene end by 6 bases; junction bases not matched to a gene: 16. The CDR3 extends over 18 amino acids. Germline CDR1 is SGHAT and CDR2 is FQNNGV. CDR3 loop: CASSLTSSGGMGANEQFF. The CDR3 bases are TGTGCCAGCAGCCTCACCTCTAGCGGGGGTATGGGGGCCAATGAGCAGTTCTTC.

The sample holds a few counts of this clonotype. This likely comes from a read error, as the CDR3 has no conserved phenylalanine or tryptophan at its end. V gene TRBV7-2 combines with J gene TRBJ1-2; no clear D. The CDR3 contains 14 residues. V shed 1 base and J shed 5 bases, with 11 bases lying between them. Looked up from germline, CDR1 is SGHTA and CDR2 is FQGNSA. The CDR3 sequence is CASSLVRQEYGYTV. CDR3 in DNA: TGTGCCAGCAGCTTAGTAAGGCAGGAGTATGGCTACACCGTC.

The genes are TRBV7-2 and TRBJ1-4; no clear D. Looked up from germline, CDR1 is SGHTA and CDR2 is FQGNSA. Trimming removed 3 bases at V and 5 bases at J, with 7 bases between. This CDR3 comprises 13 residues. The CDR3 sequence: CASSFDGNEKLFF. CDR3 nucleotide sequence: TGTGCCAGCAGCTTCGACGGGAATGAAAAACTGTTTTTT.

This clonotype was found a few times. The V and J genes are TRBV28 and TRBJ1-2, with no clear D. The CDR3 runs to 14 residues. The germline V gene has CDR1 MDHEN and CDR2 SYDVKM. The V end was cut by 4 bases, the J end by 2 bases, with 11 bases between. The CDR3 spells CASSYGVGNYGYTF. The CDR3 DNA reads TGTGCCAGCAGTTACGGGGTGGGAAACTATGGCTACACCTTC.

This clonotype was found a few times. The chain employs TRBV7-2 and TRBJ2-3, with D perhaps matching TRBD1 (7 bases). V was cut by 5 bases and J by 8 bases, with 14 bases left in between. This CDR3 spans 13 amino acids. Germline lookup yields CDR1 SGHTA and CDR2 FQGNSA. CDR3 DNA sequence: TGTGCCAGCAGCCCAGGGGGAGCGGGTACGCAGTATTTT. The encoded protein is CASSPGGAGTQYF.

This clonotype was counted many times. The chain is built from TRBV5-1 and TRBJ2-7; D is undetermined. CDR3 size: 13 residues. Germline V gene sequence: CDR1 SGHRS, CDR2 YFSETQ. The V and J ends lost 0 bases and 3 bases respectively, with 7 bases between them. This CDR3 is CASSLGTNYEQYF. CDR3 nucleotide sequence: TGCGCCAGCAGCTTGGGGACCAACTACGAGCAGTACTTC.

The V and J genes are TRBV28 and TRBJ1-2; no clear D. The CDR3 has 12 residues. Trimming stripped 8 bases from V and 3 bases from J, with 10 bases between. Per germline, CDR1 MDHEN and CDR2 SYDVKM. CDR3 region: CASYSADYGYTF. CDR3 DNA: TGTGCCAGCTACTCTGCAGACTATGGCTACACCTTC.

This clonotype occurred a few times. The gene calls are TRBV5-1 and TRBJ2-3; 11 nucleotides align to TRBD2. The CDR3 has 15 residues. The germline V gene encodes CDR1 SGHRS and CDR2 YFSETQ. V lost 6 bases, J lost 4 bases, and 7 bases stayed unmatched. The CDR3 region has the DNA TGCGCCAGCACCTATAGCGGGGGGGCCGCAGATACGCAGTATTTT. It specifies CASTYSGGAADTQYF.

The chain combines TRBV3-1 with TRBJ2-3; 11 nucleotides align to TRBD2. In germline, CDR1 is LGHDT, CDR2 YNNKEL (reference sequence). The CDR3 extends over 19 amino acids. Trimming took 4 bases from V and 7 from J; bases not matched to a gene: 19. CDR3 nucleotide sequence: TGTGCCAGCAGCCGATACCTTAGCGGGGGGGGAAGTGAGGCGAATACGCAGTATTTT. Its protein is CASSRYLSGGGSEANTQYF.

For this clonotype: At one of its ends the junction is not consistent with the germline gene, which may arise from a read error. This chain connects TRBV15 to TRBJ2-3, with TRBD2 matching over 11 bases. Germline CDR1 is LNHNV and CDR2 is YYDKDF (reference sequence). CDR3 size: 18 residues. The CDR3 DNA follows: TGTGCCACCAGCAGCAACCGACTTAGCGGGGGGGTGGCAGATACGCAGGATTTT. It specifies CATSSNRLSGGVADTQDF.

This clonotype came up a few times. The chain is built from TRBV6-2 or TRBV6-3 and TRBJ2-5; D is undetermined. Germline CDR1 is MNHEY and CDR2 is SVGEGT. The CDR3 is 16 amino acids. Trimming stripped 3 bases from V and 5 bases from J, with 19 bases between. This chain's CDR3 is CASSYVLPLSAETQYF. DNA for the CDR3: TGTGCCAGCAGTTATGTCCTACCTCTCAGTGCGGAGACCCAGTACTTC.

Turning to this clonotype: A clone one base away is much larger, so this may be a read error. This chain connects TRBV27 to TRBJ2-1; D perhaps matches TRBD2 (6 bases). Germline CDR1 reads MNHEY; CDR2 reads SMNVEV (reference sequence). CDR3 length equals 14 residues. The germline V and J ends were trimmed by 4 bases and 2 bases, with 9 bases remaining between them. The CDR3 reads CASSWRDTYNEQFF. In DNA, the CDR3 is TGTGCCAGCAGTTGGCGGGATACCTACAATGAGCAGTTCTTC.

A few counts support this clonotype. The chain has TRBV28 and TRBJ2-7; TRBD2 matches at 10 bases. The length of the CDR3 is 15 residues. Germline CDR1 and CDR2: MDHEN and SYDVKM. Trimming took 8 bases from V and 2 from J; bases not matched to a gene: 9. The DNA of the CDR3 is TGTGCCAGCCATCACCCCAGCGGGGGGGCCTACGAGCAGTACTTC. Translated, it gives CASHHPSGGAYEQYF.

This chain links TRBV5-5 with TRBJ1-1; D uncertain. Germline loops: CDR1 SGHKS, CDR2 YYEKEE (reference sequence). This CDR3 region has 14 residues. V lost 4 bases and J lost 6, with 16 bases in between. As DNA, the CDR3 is TGTGCCAGCAGCACTCCCGACCCGGGCGCTGAAGCTTTCTTT. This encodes CASSTPDPGAEAFF.

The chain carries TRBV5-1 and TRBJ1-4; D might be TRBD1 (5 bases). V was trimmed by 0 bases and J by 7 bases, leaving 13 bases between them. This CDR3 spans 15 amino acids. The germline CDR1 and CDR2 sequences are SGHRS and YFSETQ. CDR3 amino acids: CASSLEGTRSEKLFF. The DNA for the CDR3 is TGCGCCAGCAGCTTGGAGGGGACCCGGAGTGAAAAACTGTTTTTT.

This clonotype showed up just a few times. CDR3 sequence reads: CASSPRPGPIYEQYF. The CDR3 DNA sequence: TGTGCCAGCAGCCCGCGTCCGGGACCGATCTACGAGCAGTACTTC. The chain couples TRBV7-2 to TRBJ2-7; either TRBD1 or TRBD2 may supply D (5 bases each). The CDR3 spans 15 residues. The germline V gene has CDR1 SGHTA and CDR2 FQGNSA. The V and J ends lost 5 bases and 3 bases respectively, with 17 bases between them.

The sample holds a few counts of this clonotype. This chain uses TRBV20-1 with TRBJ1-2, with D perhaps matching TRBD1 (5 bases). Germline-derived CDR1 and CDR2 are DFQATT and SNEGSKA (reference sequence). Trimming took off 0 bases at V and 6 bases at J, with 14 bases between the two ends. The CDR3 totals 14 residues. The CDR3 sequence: CSAREVAGGDGYTF. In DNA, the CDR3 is TGCAGTGCTAGAGAGGTCGCAGGAGGGGATGGCTACACCTTC.

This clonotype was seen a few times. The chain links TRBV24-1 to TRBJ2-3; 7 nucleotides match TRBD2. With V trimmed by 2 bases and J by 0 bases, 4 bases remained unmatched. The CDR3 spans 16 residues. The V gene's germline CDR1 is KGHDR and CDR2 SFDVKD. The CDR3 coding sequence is TGTGCCACCAGTGATTATCGAGCGGGGAGCACAGATACGCAGTATTTT. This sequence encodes CATSDYRAGSTDTQYF.

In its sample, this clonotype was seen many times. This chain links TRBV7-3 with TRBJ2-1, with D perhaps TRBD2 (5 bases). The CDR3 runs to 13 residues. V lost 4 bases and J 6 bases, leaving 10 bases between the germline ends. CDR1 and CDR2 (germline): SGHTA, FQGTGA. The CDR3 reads CASSSGLINEQFF. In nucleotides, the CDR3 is TGTGCCAGCAGCTCCGGACTGATCAATGAGCAGTTCTTC.

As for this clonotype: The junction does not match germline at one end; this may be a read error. Here the CDR3 DNA reads TGTGCCAGCAGGGCTGGTGGAAGCACCATATATTTT. It translates to CASRAGGSTIYF. The genes are TRBV6-5 and TRBJ1-3; D remains unclear. Germline V lookup: CDR1 MNHEY, CDR2 SVGAGI. CDR3 size: 12 residues.

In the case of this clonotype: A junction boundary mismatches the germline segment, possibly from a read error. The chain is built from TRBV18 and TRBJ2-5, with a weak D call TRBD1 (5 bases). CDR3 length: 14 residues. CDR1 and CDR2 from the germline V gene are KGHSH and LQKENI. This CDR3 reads CAGSPRRQQETQYF. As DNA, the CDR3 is TGTGCCGGCTCACCAAGGAGACAGCAAGAGACCCAGTACTTC. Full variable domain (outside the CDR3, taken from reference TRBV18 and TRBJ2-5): NAGVMQNPRHLVRRRGQEARLRCSPMKGHSHVYWYRQLPEEGLKFMVYLQKENIIDESGMPKERFSAEFPKEGPSILRIQQVVRGDSAAYFCAGSPRRQQETQYFGPGTRLLVL.